The T cell receptor beta chain under discussion was sequenced for a study of T cell changes during pregnancy in multiple sclerosis. Only in-frame clones appear in the TCRdb table, and some are missing; sequencing was by immunoSEQ multiplex PCR. Of some 77,000 clones in the sample, approximately 94% were seen once. With 6 bases removed from V and 4 bases from J, the gap between germline ends came to 16 bases. This CDR3 contains 15 residues. Germline V gene sequence: CDR1 LNHDA, CDR2 SQIVND (reference sequence). The input for sequencing was CD4+ T cells from peripheral blood mononuclear cells, taken before pregnancy. V usage is TRBV19 and J usage is TRBJ1-3, with no clear D. The TCR comes from a female donor with multiple sclerosis, enrolled in a pregnancy study. CDR3 residues: CASSYPTGSGNTIYF. In nucleotides, the CDR3 is TGTGCCAGTAGCTACCCCACGGGATCGGGAAACACCATATATTTT.